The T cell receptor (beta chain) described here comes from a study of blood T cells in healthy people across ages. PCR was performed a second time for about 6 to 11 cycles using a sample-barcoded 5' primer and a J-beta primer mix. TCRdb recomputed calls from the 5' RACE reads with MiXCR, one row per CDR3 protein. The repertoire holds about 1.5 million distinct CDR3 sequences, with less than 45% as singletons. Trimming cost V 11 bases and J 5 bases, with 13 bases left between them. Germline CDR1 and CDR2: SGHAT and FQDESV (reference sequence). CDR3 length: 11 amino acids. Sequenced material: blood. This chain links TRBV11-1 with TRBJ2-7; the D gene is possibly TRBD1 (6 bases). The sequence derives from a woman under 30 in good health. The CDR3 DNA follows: TGTGCCTTTATGGGGGCCGACGAGCAGTACTTC. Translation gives CAFMGADEQYF.